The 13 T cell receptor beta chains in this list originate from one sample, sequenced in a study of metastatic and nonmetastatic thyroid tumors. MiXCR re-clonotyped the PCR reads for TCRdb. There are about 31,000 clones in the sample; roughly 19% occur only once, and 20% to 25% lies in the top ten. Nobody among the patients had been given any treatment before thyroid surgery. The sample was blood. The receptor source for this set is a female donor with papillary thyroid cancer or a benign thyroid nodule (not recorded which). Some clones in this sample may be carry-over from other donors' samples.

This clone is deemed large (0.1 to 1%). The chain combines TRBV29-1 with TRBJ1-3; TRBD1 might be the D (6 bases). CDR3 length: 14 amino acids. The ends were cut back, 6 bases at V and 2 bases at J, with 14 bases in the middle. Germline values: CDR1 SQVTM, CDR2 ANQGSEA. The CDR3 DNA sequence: TGCAGCGTAATCACAGGGTATCCTGGAAACACCATATATTTT. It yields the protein CSVITGYPGNTIYF.

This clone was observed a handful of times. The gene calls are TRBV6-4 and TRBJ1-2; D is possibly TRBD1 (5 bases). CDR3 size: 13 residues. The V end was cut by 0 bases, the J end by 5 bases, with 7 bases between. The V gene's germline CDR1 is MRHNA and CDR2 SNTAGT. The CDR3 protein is CASSDSGEYGYTF. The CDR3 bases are TGTGCCAGCAGTGACTCAGGGGAGTATGGCTACACCTTC.

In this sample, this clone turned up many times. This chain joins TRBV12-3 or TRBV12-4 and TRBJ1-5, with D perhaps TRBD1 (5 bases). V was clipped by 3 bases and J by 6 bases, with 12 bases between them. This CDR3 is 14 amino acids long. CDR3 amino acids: CASSFGGPGQPQHF. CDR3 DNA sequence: TGTGCCAGCAGTTTTGGGGGTCCGGGTCAGCCCCAGCATTTT.

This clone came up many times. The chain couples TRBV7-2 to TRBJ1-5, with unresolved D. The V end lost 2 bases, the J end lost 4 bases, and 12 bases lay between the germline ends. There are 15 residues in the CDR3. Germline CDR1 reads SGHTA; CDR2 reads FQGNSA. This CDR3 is CASSLTASLNQPQHF. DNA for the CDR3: TGTGCCAGCAGCTTAACGGCAAGCCTTAATCAGCCCCAGCATTTT.

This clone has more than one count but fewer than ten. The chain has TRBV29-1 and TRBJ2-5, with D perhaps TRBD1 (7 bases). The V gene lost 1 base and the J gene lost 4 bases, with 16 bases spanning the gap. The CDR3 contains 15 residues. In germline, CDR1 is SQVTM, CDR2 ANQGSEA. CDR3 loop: CSVEVERQGGETQYF. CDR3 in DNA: TGCAGCGTTGAAGTAGAGAGGCAGGGGGGAGAGACCCAGTACTTC.

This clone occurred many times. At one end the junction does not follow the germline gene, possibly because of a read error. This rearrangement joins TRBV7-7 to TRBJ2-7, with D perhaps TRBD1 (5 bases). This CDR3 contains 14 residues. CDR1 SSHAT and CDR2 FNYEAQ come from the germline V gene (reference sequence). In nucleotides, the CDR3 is TGTGCTAGCAGCAAACAGGCCGCTGATGGCGAGCAGTACTTC. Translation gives CASSKQAADGEQYF.

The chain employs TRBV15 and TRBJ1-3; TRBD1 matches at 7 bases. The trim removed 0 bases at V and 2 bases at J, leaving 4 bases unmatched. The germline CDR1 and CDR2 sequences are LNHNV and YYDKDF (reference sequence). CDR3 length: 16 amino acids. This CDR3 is CATSREKGATGNTIYF. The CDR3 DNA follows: TGTGCCACCAGCAGAGAAAAGGGGGCTACTGGAAACACCATATATTTT.

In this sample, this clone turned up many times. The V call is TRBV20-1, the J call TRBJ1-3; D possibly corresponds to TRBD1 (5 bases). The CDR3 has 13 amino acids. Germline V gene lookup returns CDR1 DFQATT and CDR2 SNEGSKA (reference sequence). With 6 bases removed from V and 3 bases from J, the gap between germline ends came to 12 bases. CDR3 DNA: TGCAGTGCCCTGTGGGGCATTGGAAACACCATATATTTT. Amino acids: CSALWGIGNTIYF.

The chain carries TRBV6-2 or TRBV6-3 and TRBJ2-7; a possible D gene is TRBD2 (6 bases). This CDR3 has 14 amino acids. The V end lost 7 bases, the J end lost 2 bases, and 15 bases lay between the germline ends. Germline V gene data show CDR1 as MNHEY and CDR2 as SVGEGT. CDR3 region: CASTPGLRAYEQYF. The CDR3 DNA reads TGTGCCAGCACCCCGGGACTTCGGGCCTACGAGCAGTACTTC.

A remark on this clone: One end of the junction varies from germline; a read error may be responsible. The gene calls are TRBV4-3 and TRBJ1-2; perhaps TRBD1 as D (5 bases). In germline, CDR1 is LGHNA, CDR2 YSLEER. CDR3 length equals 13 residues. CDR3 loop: CASSKTVFGGHTF. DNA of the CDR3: TGCGCCAGCAGCAAGACAGTGTTTGGTGGCCACACCTTC.

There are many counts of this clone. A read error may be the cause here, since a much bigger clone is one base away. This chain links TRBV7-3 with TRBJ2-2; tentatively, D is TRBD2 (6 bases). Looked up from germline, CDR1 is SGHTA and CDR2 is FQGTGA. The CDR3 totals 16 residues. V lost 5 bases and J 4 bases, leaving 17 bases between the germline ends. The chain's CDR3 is CASSLRRRESTGELFF. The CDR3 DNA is TGTGCCAGCAGCCTACGGAGACGGGAGAGCACCGGGGAGCTGTTTTTT.

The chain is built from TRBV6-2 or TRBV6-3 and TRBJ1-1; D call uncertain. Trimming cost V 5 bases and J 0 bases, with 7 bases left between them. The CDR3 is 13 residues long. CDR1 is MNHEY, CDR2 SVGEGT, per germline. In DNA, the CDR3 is TGTGCCAGCAGTCCGTACTTGAACACTGAAGCTTTCTTT. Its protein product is CASSPYLNTEAFF.

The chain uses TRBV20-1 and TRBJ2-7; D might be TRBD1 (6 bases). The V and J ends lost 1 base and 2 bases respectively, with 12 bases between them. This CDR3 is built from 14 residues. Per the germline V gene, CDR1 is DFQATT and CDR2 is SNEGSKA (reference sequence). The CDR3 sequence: CSARVEDRAYEQYF. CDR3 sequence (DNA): TGCAGTGCTAGAGTCGAGGACAGAGCCTACGAGCAGTACTTC.